The 21 T cell receptor beta chains in this list originate from one sample, sequenced in a study of technical replicates of blood from several donors. Clones were read by immunoSEQ multiplex PCR, and TCRdb kept only the in-frame ones, dropping some. The table lists over 70,000 clones, about 96% of them singletons. Sequences were obtained from T cells isolated from PBMCs. These receptors came from a human donor in good health.

This chain uses TRBV25-1 with TRBJ2-2; D is undetermined. Germline V gives CDR1 MGHDK, CDR2 SYGVNS. The CDR3 has 13 residues. Trimming removed 0 bases from V and 6 bases from J, with 5 bases in between. In DNA, the CDR3 is TGTGCCAGCAGTGAATACCGGTCCGGGGAGCTGTTTTTT. This translates into CASSEYRSGELFF.

The genes are TRBV11-2 and TRBJ2-3, with a weak D call TRBD2 (6 bases). Trimming removed 5 bases from V and 0 bases from J, with 15 bases in between. This CDR3 has 16 amino acids. Germline-derived CDR1 and CDR2 are SGHAT and FQNNGV. Written as DNA, the CDR3 is TGTGCCAGCAGCGCGGGGTCAAGGGGAAGCACAGATACGCAGTATTTT. Its translation is CASSAGSRGSTDTQYF.

The chain links TRBV4-1 to TRBJ2-7; 7 nucleotides match TRBD1. V lost 4 bases to trimming and J lost 6 bases; unmatched junction nucleotides: 12. Germline V gene sequence: CDR1 MGHRA, CDR2 YSYEKL. This CDR3 has 15 residues. The DNA for the CDR3 is TGCGCCAGCAGCCCCAATGGACAGGATTTCCTCGAGCAGTACTTC. It is translated as CASSPNGQDFLEQYF.

This chain uses TRBV11-3 with TRBJ1-2; 10 bases are shared with TRBD1. In germline, CDR1 is SGHNT, CDR2 YENEEA. J was trimmed by 6 bases and V by 5 bases; bases with no gene match: 9. The CDR3 sequence is 15 residues long. DNA for the CDR3: TGTGCCAGCAGCGCCCAAGGGGACAGGGGCCATGGCTACACCTTC. This encodes CASSAQGDRGHGYTF.

The rearrangement uses TRBV6-4 and TRBJ2-1; 9 bases fit TRBD1. Germline loops: CDR1 MRHNA, CDR2 SNTAGT. This CDR3 contains 14 residues. Trimming took 4 bases from V and 8 from J; bases not matched to a gene: 6. The CDR3 reads CASSVDRGKDEQFF. In nucleotides, the CDR3 is TGTGCCAGCAGTGTCGACAGGGGGAAAGATGAGCAGTTCTTC.

V usage is TRBV15 and J usage is TRBJ2-1; the D is unclear. Germline assignment: CDR1 LNHNV and CDR2 YYDKDF (reference sequence). This CDR3 is built from 13 residues. V gave up 1 base and J gave up 7 bases, with 8 bases separating them. In DNA form, the CDR3 reads TGTGCCACCAGCAGAGGGTCTAATAATGAGCAGTTCTTC. It is translated as CATSRGSNNEQFF.

The CDR3 spells CASSLWGQGTYNEQFF. The CDR3 region has the DNA TGTGCCAGCAGTTTATGGGGACAGGGAACCTACAATGAGCAGTTCTTC. The chain has TRBV28 and TRBJ2-1; 9 bases are a match to TRBD1. There are 16 residues in the CDR3. Trimming removed 0 bases from V and 2 bases from J; junction bases left unmatched: 2. CDR1 and CDR2 (germline): MDHEN, SYDVKM.

Here the CDR3 DNA reads TGCGCCAGCAGCTTGGCCGGGACAAGCGACCTCGAGCAGTACTTC. Encoded protein: CASSLAGTSDLEQYF. The rearrangement joins TRBV5-1 to TRBJ2-7; a possible D gene is TRBD1 (6 bases). Germline V gene data show CDR1 as SGHRS and CDR2 as YFSETQ. Trimming removed 0 bases from V and 6 bases from J, with 16 bases in between. This CDR3 spans 15 amino acids.

V gene TRBV29-1 combines with J gene TRBJ1-2, with D possibly TRBD1 on 6 matching bases. Germline CDR1 and CDR2: SQVTM and ANQGSEA. Between the trimmed V and J ends, which lost 3 bases and 8 bases, there was a span of 10 bases. This CDR3 has 11 residues. The CDR3 region has the DNA TGCAGCGTTGAGGGGGCGGAAGGCTACACCTTC. Its protein product is CSVEGAEGYTF.

J is TRBJ2-3 and V is TRBV29-1; TRBD1 aligns across 9 bases. Germline V gene data show CDR1 as SQVTM and CDR2 as ANQGSEA. CDR3 length equals 13 residues. V shed 8 bases, J shed 2 bases, and the junction held 5 bases outside the gene matches. The CDR3 loop is CSFGTGFTDTQYF. In nucleotides, the CDR3 is TGCAGCTTCGGGACAGGGTTCACAGATACGCAGTATTTT.

This rearrangement joins TRBV23-1 to TRBJ2-7; possible D gene TRBD1, 5 bases. TRBV23-1 has ORF status, its function being uncertain. CDR3 length: 16 amino acids. V was cut by 2 bases and J by 5 bases, with 19 bases left in between. CDR3 sequence (DNA): TGCGCCAGCAGTCAAAGGGGTGCCCTCGAAGTCCACGAGCAGTACTTC. Its protein product is CASSQRGALEVHEQYF.

This chain uses TRBV10-3 with TRBJ2-7; D is ambiguous. CDR1 and CDR2 from the germline V gene are ENHRY and SYGVKD. The CDR3 totals 11 residues. V lost 2 bases to trimming and J lost 4 bases, with 3 bases between them. CDR3 DNA sequence: TGTGCCATCAGTGAGCAGTACGAGCAGTACTTC. Translation gives CAISEQYEQYF.

V usage is TRBV11-2 and J usage is TRBJ2-3; D is perhaps TRBD2 (6 bases). The CDR3 totals 18 residues. Germline CDR1 is SGHAT and CDR2 is FQNNGV. Between the trimmed V and J ends, which lost 5 bases and 6 bases, there was a span of 27 bases. CDR3 loop: CASSPYAVTTRGPDTQYF. CDR3 DNA sequence: TGTGCCAGCAGCCCCTATGCCGTGACCACGCGGGGCCCGGATACGCAGTATTTT.

CDR3 sequence: CASSGGGYGYTF. Here the CDR3 DNA reads TGTGCCAGCAGTGGTGGGGGGTATGGCTACACCTTC. The genes are TRBV9 and TRBJ1-2, with D tentatively TRBD1 (5 bases). V shed 5 bases and J shed 5 bases, with 10 bases lying between them. Germline V CDR1 and CDR2: SGDLS, YYNGEE. CDR3 size: 12 residues. Complete variable domain (other parts from reference TRBV9 and TRBJ1-2): DSGVTQTPKHLITATGQRVTLRCSPRSGDLSVYWYQQSLDQGLQFLIQYYNGEERAKGNILERFSAQQFPDLHSELNLSSLELGDSALYFCASSGGGYGYTFGSGTRLTVV.

This chain links TRBV14 with TRBJ2-2; D gene ambiguous. The CDR3 length is 14 residues. V was cut by 0 bases and J by 5 bases, with 7 bases left in between. In germline, CDR1 is SGHDN, CDR2 FVKESK. CDR3 in DNA: TGTGCCAGCAGCCAAGATATAACTACCGGGGAGCTGTTTTTT. Amino acids: CASSQDITTGELFF.

This rearrangement joins TRBV2 to TRBJ1-3, with D unresolved. Germline V gene lookup returns CDR1 SNHLY and CDR2 FYNNEI. The length of the CDR3 is 16 residues. V lost 5 bases to trimming and J lost 2 bases, with 16 bases between them. CDR3 nucleotide sequence: TGTGCCAGCAGTCGGCCCAGTGGGCAAACTGGAAACACCATATATTTT. It specifies CASSRPSGQTGNTIYF.

V gene TRBV11-3 combines with J gene TRBJ2-3; unclear D gene. CDR1 and CDR2 (germline): SGHNT, YENEEA. CDR3 length: 12 amino acids. Trimming removed 5 bases from V and 2 bases from J, with 5 bases in between. This CDR3 is CASSLNTDTQYF. CDR3 nucleotide sequence: TGTGCCAGCAGCCTAAACACAGATACGCAGTATTTT.

The rearrangement joins TRBV6-1 to TRBJ2-3; 9 bases line up with TRBD2. The CDR3 runs 13 residues. Germline V gene sequence: CDR1 MNHNS, CDR2 SASEGT. V lost 11 bases, J lost 2 bases, and 5 bases stayed unmatched. CDR3 protein: CASASGNTDTQYF. The CDR3 DNA reads as TGTGCCTCGGCTAGCGGGAACACAGATACGCAGTATTTT.

The chain combines TRBV15 with TRBJ2-2; D call uncertain. The CDR3 covers 13 residues. Germline V gene lookup returns CDR1 LNHNV and CDR2 YYDKDF (reference sequence). Trimming removed 8 bases at V and 0 bases at J, with 7 bases between. CDR3 DNA: TGTGCCACCGAACACCCGAACACCGGGGAGCTGTTTTTT. Translating gives CATEHPNTGELFF.

The chain couples TRBV7-6 to TRBJ2-6; tentatively, D is TRBD1 (5 bases). Germline values: CDR1 SGHVS, CDR2 FNYEAQ. This CDR3 region has 16 residues. Trimming pared 5 bases from V and 0 bases from J, leaving 11 bases between. The CDR3 DNA sequence: TGTGCCAGCAGCGCCCAAGACAGCTCTGGGGCCAACGTCCTGACTTTC. It encodes CASSAQDSSGANVLTF.

The rearrangement uses TRBV20-1 and TRBJ1-1; D is ambiguous. Germline V gene sequence: CDR1 DFQATT, CDR2 SNEGSKA (reference sequence). CDR3 length: 11 residues. This chain's CDR3 is CSARENTEAFF. The CDR3 bases are TGCAGCGCGAGGGAGAACACTGAAGCTTTCTTT.